These 28 T cell receptor beta chains were sequenced from one sample in a study of CD8+ T cells in alopecia areata. RNA, once extracted, was reverse transcribed into cDNA for use as the sequencing template. Assay: immunoSEQ multiplex PCR; the TCRdb copy retains only in-frame clones and omits some. This table holds 170,000 or so clones, 59% found once. The source material was CD4+ T cells sorted from blood, sampled at week 0. All receptors come from a human donor with alopecia areata.

The chain is built from TRBV14 and TRBJ2-7, with TRBD2 as a possible D gene (6 bases). The V gene's germline CDR1 is SGHDN and CDR2 FVKESK. The CDR3 totals 12 residues. Trimming left V 6 bases short and J 2 bases short, with 8 bases between. The CDR3 is CASRGRTYEQYF. CDR3 nucleotides: TGTGCCAGCAGGGGGAGGACCTACGAGCAGTACTTC.

The V gene is TRBV5-1, the J gene TRBJ2-7; D might be TRBD1 (6 bases). Trimming removed 0 bases from V and 6 bases from J, with 13 bases in between. The length of the CDR3 is 14 residues. Germline CDR1 is SGHRS and CDR2 is YFSETQ. In DNA form, the CDR3 reads TGCGCCAGCAGCTTGGCGGTGGCAGGGGCCGAGCAGTACTTC. This sequence encodes CASSLAVAGAEQYF.

This chain links TRBV6-5 with TRBJ1-1; D might be TRBD1 (5 bases). Germline CDR1 MNHEY, CDR2 SVGAGI. The CDR3 spans 14 residues. The V end was cut by 10 bases, the J end by 4 bases, with 19 bases between. CDR3: CATYRQGTTTEAFF. As DNA, the CDR3 is TGTGCCACCTACCGCCAGGGTACGACCACTGAAGCTTTCTTT.

The V and J genes are TRBV2 and TRBJ1-2; perhaps TRBD1 as D (5 bases). V was clipped by 2 bases and J by 2 bases, with 9 bases between them. CDR3 length equals 14 residues. Germline values: CDR1 SNHLY, CDR2 FYNNEI. The CDR3 sequence: CASSERGLNYGYTF. The CDR3, as DNA: TGTGCCAGCAGTGAAAGGGGACTGAACTATGGCTACACCTTC.

The rearrangement uses TRBV13 and TRBJ2-5; D might be TRBD1 (5 bases). Trimming shortened V by 5 bases and J by 0 bases, and 10 bases separated the two germline ends. Germline V gene data show CDR1 as PRHDT and CDR2 as FYEKMQ (reference sequence). This CDR3 has 14 residues. CDR3 in amino acids: CASSLRQYQETQYF. The CDR3, as DNA: TGTGCCAGCAGCCTAAGACAGTACCAAGAGACCCAGTACTTC. Combining the CDR3 with reference TRBV13 and TRBJ2-5 gives the whole variable domain AAGVIQSPRHLIKEKRETATLKCYPIPRHDTVYWYQQGPGQDPQFLISFYEKMQSDKGSIPDRFSAQQFSDYHSELNMSSLELGDSALYFCASSLRQYQETQYFGPGTRLLVL.

This clone was detected once. V gene TRBV30 combines with J gene TRBJ1-5; no definite D call. V lost 0 bases and J lost 3, with 9 bases in between. CDR1 is GTSNPN and CDR2 is SVGIG in the germline V gene (reference sequence). The length of the CDR3 is 14 residues. CDR3 in amino acids: CAWSVVPLNQPQHF. CDR3 sequence (DNA): TGTGCCTGGAGTGTGGTTCCCCTCAATCAGCCCCAGCATTTT. The full variable domain, with the rest looked up from reference TRBV30 and TRBJ1-5, is SQTIHQWPATLVQPVGSPLSLECTVEGTSNPNLYWYRQAAGRGLQLLFYSVGIGQISSEVPQNLSASRPQDRQFILSSKKLLLSDSGFYLCAWSVVPLNQPQHFGDGTRLSIL.

The V and J genes are TRBV19 and TRBJ2-5, with D tentatively TRBD1 (7 bases). Germline CDR1 reads LNHDA; CDR2 reads SQIVND (reference sequence). The length of the CDR3 is 14 residues. V gave up 4 bases and J gave up 1 base, with 10 bases separating them. The DNA for the CDR3 is TGTGCCAGTAGTACAGGGGGGATCCAAGAGACCCAGTACTTC. Residues: CASSTGGIQETQYF.

The chain links TRBV15 to TRBJ1-1, with 10 positions matching TRBD1. V was clipped by 2 bases and J by 0 bases; unmatched bases: 9. Germline loops: CDR1 LNHNV, CDR2 YYDKDF (reference sequence). The CDR3 is made up of 18 amino acids. This chain's CDR3 is CATSRSDRGPTMNTEAFF. The CDR3 DNA reads as TGTGCCACCAGCAGAAGCGACAGGGGGCCTACGATGAACACTGAAGCTTTCTTT.

J is TRBJ1-2 and V is TRBV5-1; 9 bases are shared with TRBD1. Germline V gives CDR1 SGHRS, CDR2 YFSETQ. J gave up 3 bases and V 4 bases, and 4 bases lay outside the gene matches. The CDR3 has 14 residues. CDR3 loop: CASSIGDRDYGYTF. CDR3 sequence (DNA): TGCGCCAGCAGCATAGGGGACAGGGACTATGGCTACACCTTC.

The chain recombines TRBV11-2 with TRBJ2-1, with 9 bases aligning to TRBD1. V lost 1 base and J lost 6; bases outside the gene matches: 7. Germline CDR1 and CDR2: SGHAT and FQNNGV. This CDR3 has 16 residues. CDR3 coding DNA: TGTGCCAGCAGCTTAGTCGTCGGGACAGGGTTCAATGAGCAGTTCTTC. Translating gives CASSLVVGTGFNEQFF.

The V gene is TRBV7-9, the J gene TRBJ2-5; 7 bases agree with TRBD1. Germline V gene lookup returns CDR1 SEHNR and CDR2 FQNEAQ (reference sequence). The CDR3 contains 15 residues. Trimming cost V 1 base and J 4 bases; bases outside gene matches: 6. The CDR3 DNA reads as TGTGCCAGCAGCTTAGGGACAGACAGGGCAGAGACCCAGTACTTC. Translated, it gives CASSLGTDRAETQYF.

V gene TRBV23-1 combines with J gene TRBJ2-7, with D possibly matching TRBD2 (7 bases). TRBV23-1 is an ORF, with its function uncertain. V dropped 2 bases and J dropped 0 bases, with 17 bases sitting between them. The CDR3 extends over 17 amino acids. The CDR3 DNA is TGCGCCAGCAGTCAAAGAGGGAGGAGGGGGGGCTCCTACGAGCAGTACTTC. This codes for CASSQRGRRGGSYEQYF.

The genes are TRBV14 and TRBJ1-1; the match to TRBD1 covers 7 bases. This CDR3 region has 15 residues. V shed 3 bases and J 4 bases; nucleotides not matched to a gene: 8. CDR1 SGHDN and CDR2 FVKESK come from the germline V gene. The DNA for the CDR3 is TGTGCCAGCAGCCATTCTACAGGGGTTATCACTGAAGCTTTCTTT. Translating it yields CASSHSTGVITEAFF.

The chain carries TRBV29-1 and TRBJ2-1; D gene ambiguous. Germline loops: CDR1 SQVTM, CDR2 ANQGSEA. V was pared by 3 bases and J by 9 bases, with 6 bases between. This CDR3 is 10 amino acids long. Written as DNA, the CDR3 is TGCAGCGTTGAGACTGGTGAGCAGTTCTTC. Its protein is CSVETGEQFF.

This clone has only a few counts. This chain uses TRBV2 with TRBJ1-2; no reliable D call. The CDR3 is 12 residues long. Germline-derived CDR1 and CDR2 are SNHLY and FYNNEI. Trimming left V 5 bases short and J 8 bases short, with 12 bases between. CDR3 sequence: CASSSLARGYTF. As DNA, the CDR3 is TGTGCCAGCAGTTCCCTTGCTAGAGGCTACACCTTC.

This clone was recorded a few times. The chain joins TRBV19 to TRBJ2-6; D may be TRBD1 (6 bases). In germline, CDR1 is LNHDA, CDR2 SQIVND (reference sequence). This CDR3 is built from 17 residues. The V and J ends lost 7 bases and 0 bases respectively, with 16 bases between them. CDR3 nucleotides: TGTGCCAGTACCCTACAGGGTATCTCCTCTGGGGCCAACGTCCTGACTTTC. Translated: CASTLQGISSGANVLTF.

The V and J genes are TRBV6-6 and TRBJ2-3; D is ambiguous. V lost 3 bases, J lost 2 bases, and 15 bases lay in between. Germline loops: CDR1 MNHNY, CDR2 SVGAGI (reference sequence). This CDR3 comprises 16 residues. The CDR3 reads CASSYGQELYTDTQYF. The DNA of the CDR3 is TGTGCCAGCAGTTATGGGCAGGAATTATACACAGATACGCAGTATTTT.

This clone was detected only a few times. The rearrangement joins TRBV29-1 to TRBJ1-1; D uncertain. This CDR3 spans 15 amino acids. V was clipped by 0 bases and J by 0 bases, with 11 bases between them. Germline CDR1 and CDR2: SQVTM and ANQGSEA. The CDR3 protein is CSVEEAGGMNTEAFF. DNA of the CDR3: TGCAGCGTTGAAGAGGCAGGAGGAATGAACACTGAAGCTTTCTTT.

This clone was detected a few times. This sequence joins TRBV29-1 and TRBJ2-5, with TRBD2 matching 7 bases. The germline CDR1 and CDR2 sequences are SQVTM and ANQGSEA. After removal of 4 bases from V and 2 bases from J, the junction contained 7 bases not matched to a gene. The CDR3 sequence is 14 residues long. The CDR3 spells CSVGSGGGQETQYF. Written as DNA, the CDR3 is TGCAGCGTTGGATCAGGCGGGGGACAAGAGACCCAGTACTTC.

This rearrangement joins TRBV7-9 to TRBJ1-2, with TRBD1 as a possible D gene (6 bases). Trimming took 4 bases from V and 4 from J, leaving 13 bases between them. CDR3 length: 14 amino acids. In germline, CDR1 is SEHNR, CDR2 FQNEAQ (reference sequence). The CDR3 sequence is CASSSTGGSYGYTF. CDR3 in DNA: TGTGCCAGCAGCTCGACAGGAGGATCCTATGGCTACACCTTC.

J is TRBJ2-6 and V is TRBV27; tentative D call: TRBD1 (6 bases). The length of the CDR3 is 15 residues. The V end lost 5 bases, the J end lost 4 bases, and 12 bases lay between the germline ends. CDR1 and CDR2 from the germline V gene are MNHEY and SMNVEV (reference sequence). DNA of the CDR3: TGTGCCAGCAGTAGACACAGGGCCGGGGCCAACGTCCTGACTTTC. Encoded protein: CASSRHRAGANVLTF.

The chain combines TRBV7-2 with TRBJ2-5; D ambiguous. Germline CDR1 and CDR2: SGHTA and FQGNSA. The V end was cut by 2 bases, the J end by 2 bases, with 9 bases between. The CDR3 has 14 residues. The CDR3 DNA reads as TGTGCCAGCAGCTTATTTCCCCTACAAGAGACCCAGTACTTC. It codes for CASSLFPLQETQYF.

The table lists this clone with a few counts. The chain links TRBV30 to TRBJ2-7; 7 bases match TRBD1. The V segment lost 1 base and the J segment 2 bases; nucleotides outside the gene matches: 5. The CDR3 extends over 14 amino acids. Germline assignment: CDR1 GTSNPN and CDR2 SVGIG (reference sequence). The CDR3 coding sequence is TGTGCCTGGAGTGCGACAGGGATCCCCTACGAGCAGTACTTC. Translation gives CAWSATGIPYEQYF.

There are a few counts of this clone. This rearrangement joins TRBV6-1 to TRBJ2-7; 9 bases are shared with TRBD1. The germline gives CDR1 MNHNS, CDR2 SASEGT. The V segment lost 9 bases and the J segment 1 base; nucleotides outside the gene matches: 4. The CDR3 extends over 13 amino acids. Here the CDR3 DNA reads TGTGCCAGTTCCGGGACAGGGTCCTACGAGCAGTACTTC. Translating it yields CASSGTGSYEQYF.

The chain uses TRBV7-3 and TRBJ1-2; 7 bases are a match to TRBD1. Germline assignment: CDR1 SGHTA and CDR2 FQGTGA. The CDR3 sequence is 15 residues long. With V trimmed by 4 bases and J by 0 bases, 5 bases remained unmatched. CDR3 amino acids: CASSYDRVANYGYTF. The CDR3 nucleotides read TGTGCCAGCAGCTACGACAGGGTAGCTAACTATGGCTACACCTTC.

This clone was detected a few times. The chain uses TRBV19 and TRBJ2-4; 9 bases are shared with TRBD1. The CDR3 has 14 amino acids. Losses at the gene ends were 5 bases for V and 9 bases for J; bases not matched to a gene: 8. Germline V gene data show CDR1 as LNHDA and CDR2 as SQIVND (reference sequence). The CDR3 reads CASSPGTGRPIQYF. In nucleotides, the CDR3 is TGTGCCAGTAGTCCGGGGACAGGGAGGCCCATTCAGTACTTC. The full variable domain, its missing parts supplied by reference TRBV19 and TRBJ2-4, is DGGITQSPKYLFRKEGQNVTLSCEQNLNHDAMYWYRQDPGQGLRLIYYSQIVNDFQKGDIAEGYSVSREKKESFPLTVTSAQKNPTAFYLCASSPGTGRPIQYFGAGTRLSVL.

This clone has only one observation. This sequence joins TRBV15 and TRBJ2-6; D is undetermined. Germline V gene sequence: CDR1 LNHNV, CDR2 YYDKDF (reference sequence). This CDR3 is 16 amino acids long. V was clipped by 0 bases and J by 0 bases, with 6 bases between them. CDR3 DNA: TGTGCCACCAGCAGAGATACTTACTCTGGGGCCAACGTCCTGACTTTC. Amino acid sequence: CATSRDTYSGANVLTF. The full variable domain, rest sourced from reference TRBV15 and TRBJ2-6, is DAMVIQNPRYQVTQFGKPVTLSCSQTLNHNVMYWYQQKSSQAPKLLFHYYDKDFNNEADTPDNFQSRRPNTSFCFLDIRSPGLGDTAMYLCATSRDTYSGANVLTFGAGSRLTVL.

This chain joins TRBV14 and TRBJ1-1, with 7 bases lining up with TRBD1. The CDR3 extends over 13 amino acids. Germline values: CDR1 SGHDN, CDR2 FVKESK. Trimming cost V 1 base and J 9 bases; bases outside gene matches: 5. The CDR3 DNA reads TGTGCCAGCAGCCAAGGGGAGGGACAGCAAGCTTTCTTT. Translating it yields CASSQGEGQQAFF.